The source of this TCR beta chain is a study of blood T cell repertoires in COVID-19. On the study more broadly: PBMCs, B-cell-depleted T cells, or T cells were the source of the cDNA or gDNA that made up the material.

Original methodology: Amplifying reference gene primers gave estimates of nucleated cell counts. TCRdb's copy holds only in-frame clones and misses some; the assay was immunoSEQ multiplex PCR. D and trimming were read from the DNA, whereas the V and J calls and clone size are those reported in that table. The data contain 130,000 or so clones, 60% to 80% of them singletons. This clone is categorized as medium-sized. The CDR3 length is 13 residues. Trimming stripped 6 bases from V and 1 base from J, with 7 bases between. Germline-derived CDR1 and CDR2 are MNHEY and SVGAGI. Sample: peripheral blood. The clonotype was recovered from a human donor in a cohort sampled during active COVID-19. The chain combines TRBV6-5 with TRBJ2-1; D gene unclear. CDR3 sequence reads: CASRALSYNEQFF. For the CDR3, the DNA is TGTGCCAGCAGAGCGCTTTCCTACAATGAGCAGTTCTTC.